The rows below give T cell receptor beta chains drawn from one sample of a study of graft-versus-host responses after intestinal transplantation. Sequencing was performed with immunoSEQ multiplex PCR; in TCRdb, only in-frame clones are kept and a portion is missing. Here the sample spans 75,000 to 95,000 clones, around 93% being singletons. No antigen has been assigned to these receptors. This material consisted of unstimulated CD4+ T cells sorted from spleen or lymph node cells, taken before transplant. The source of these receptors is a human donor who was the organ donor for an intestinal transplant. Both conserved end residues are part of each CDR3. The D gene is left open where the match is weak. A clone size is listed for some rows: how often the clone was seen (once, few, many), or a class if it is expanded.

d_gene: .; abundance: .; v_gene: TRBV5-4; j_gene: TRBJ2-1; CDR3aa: CASSLTSGNLYNEQFF; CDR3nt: TGTGCCAGCAGCTTGACCAGCGGAAACCTCTACAATGAGCAGTTCTTC
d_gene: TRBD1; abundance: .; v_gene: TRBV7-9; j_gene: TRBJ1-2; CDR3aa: CASSPQGAGYGYTF; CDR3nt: TGTGCCAGCAGCCCACAGGGGGCAGGCTATGGCTACACCTTC
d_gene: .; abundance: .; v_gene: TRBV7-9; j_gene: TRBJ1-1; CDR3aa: CASSLGGKTEAFF; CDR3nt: TGTGCCAGCAGCCTGGGGGGGAAAACTGAAGCTTTCTTT
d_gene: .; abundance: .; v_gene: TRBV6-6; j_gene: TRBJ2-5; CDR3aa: CASSSPRLTEETQYF; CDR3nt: TGTGCCAGCAGTTCACCCCGGTTAACGGAAGAGACCCAGTACTTC
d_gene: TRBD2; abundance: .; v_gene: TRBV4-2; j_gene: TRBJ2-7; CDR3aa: CASSRILAGGLYEQYF; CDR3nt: TGTGCCAGCAGCCGAATACTAGCGGGAGGACTCTACGAGCAGTACTTC
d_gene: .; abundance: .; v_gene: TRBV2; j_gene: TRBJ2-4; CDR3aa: CASSETTNIQYF; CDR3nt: TGTGCCAGCAGTGAGACTACAAACATTCAGTACTTC
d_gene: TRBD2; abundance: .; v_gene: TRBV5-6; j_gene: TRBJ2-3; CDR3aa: CASSWPGLAGGSTDTQYF; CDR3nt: TGTGCCAGCAGTTGGCCGGGACTAGCGGGGGGGAGCACAGATACGCAGTATTTT
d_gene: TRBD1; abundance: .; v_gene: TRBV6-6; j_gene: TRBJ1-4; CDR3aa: CASSQLGTGGEKLFF; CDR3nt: TGTGCCAGCAGCCAACTCGGGACAGGGGGTGAAAAACTGTTTTTT
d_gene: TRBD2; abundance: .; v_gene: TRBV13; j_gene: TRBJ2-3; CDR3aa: CASSHLAGATDTQYF; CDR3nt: TGTGCCAGCAGCCACCTAGCGGGGGCCACAGATACGCAGTATTTT
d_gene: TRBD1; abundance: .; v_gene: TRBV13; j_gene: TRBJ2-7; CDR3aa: CASSGRRTGSYEQYF; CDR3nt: TGTGCCAGCAGCGGCCGACGGACAGGGTCCTACGAGCAGTACTTC
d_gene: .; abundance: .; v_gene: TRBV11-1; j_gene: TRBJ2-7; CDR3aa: CASSLSQGPYEQYF; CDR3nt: TGTGCCAGCAGCTTGAGTCAGGGTCCCTACGAGCAGTACTTC
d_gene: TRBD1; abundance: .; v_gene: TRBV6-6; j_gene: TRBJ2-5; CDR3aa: CASSGGTGGLETQYF; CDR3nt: TGTGCCAGCAGCGGAGGGACAGGGGGCCTAGAGACCCAGTACTTC
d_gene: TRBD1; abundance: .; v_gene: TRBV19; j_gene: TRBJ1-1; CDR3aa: CASSKRQGTEAFF; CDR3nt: TGTGCCAGTAGTAAAAGACAGGGCACCGAAGCTTTCTTT
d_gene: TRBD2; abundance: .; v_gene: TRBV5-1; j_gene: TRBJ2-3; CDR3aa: CASSYRRLAGDFTDTQYF; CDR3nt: TGCGCCAGCAGTTACCGTCGACTAGCGGGAGATTTCACAGATACGCAGTATTTT
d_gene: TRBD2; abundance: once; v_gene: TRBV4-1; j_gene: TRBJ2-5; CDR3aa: CASSQDLGTSGATQETQYF; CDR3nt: TGCGCCAGCAGCCAGGACTTGGGGACTAGCGGGGCGACACAAGAGACCCAGTACTTC
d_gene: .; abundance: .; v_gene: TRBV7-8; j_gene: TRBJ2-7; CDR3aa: CASSLAEGGTYEQYF; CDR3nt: TGTGCCAGCAGCTTAGCCGAGGGCGGCACCTACGAGCAGTACTTC
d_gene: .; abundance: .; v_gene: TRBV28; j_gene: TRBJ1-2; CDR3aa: CASSLTGPGDYGGYTF; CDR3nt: TGTGCCAGCAGTTTAACAGGACCGGGGGACTATGGCGGCTACACCTTC
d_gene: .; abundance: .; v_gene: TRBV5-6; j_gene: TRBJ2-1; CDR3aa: CASSFTGRMSEQFF; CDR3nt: TGTGCCAGCAGCTTTACAGGGAGAATGAGTGAGCAGTTCTTC
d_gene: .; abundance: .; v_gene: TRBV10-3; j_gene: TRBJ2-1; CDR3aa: CAIRAADFNEQFF; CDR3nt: TGTGCCATCCGGGCGGCGGACTTCAATGAGCAGTTCTTC
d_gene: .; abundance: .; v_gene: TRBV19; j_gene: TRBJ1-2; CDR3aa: CASSVQGINYGYTF; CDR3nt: TGTGCCAGTAGTGTTCAGGGGATCAACTATGGCTACACCTTC
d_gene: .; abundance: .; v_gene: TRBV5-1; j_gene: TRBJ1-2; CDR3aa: CASSLVDRRYYGYTF; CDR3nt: TGCGCCAGCAGCTTGGTTGACAGGCGCTACTATGGCTACACCTTC
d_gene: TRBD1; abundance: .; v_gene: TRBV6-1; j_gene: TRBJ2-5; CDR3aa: CASSEPQGTWETQYF; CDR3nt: TGTGCCAGCAGTGAACCACAGGGGACCTGGGAGACCCAGTACTTC
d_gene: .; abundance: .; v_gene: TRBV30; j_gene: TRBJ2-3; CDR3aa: CAWSTGPSTDTQYF; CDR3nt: TGTGCCTGGAGTACAGGGCCTAGCACAGATACGCAGTATTTT
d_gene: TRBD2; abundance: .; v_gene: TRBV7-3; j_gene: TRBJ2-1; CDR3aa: CASSQGGLAGNNEQFF; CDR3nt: TGTGCCAGCAGCCAAGGGGGACTAGCGGGGAACAATGAGCAGTTCTTC
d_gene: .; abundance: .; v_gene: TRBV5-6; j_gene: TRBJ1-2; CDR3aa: CASSIDWNYGYTF; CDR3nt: TGTGCCAGCAGCATTGACTGGAACTATGGCTACACCTTC
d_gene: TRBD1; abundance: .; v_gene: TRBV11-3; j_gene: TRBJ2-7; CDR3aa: CASSLDRSGQVFF; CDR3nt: TGTGCCAGCAGCTTAGATCGGTCCGGACAGGTCTTCTTC
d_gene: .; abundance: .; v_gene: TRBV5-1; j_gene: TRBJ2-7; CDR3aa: CASSLSAAYEQYF; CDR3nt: TGCGCCAGCAGCTTGTCTGCAGCCTACGAGCAGTACTTC
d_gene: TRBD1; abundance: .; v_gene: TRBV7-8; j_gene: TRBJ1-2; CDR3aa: CASSQDRAYGYTF; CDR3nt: TGTGCCAGCAGTCAGGACAGGGCCTATGGCTACACCTTC
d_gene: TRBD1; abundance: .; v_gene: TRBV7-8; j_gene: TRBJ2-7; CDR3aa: CASSFYGQGGEQYF; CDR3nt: TGTGCCAGCAGCTTCTACGGACAGGGGGGCGAGCAGTACTTC
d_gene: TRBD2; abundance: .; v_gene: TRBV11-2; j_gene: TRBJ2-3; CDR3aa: CASRRTSGGAREYF; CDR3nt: TGTGCCAGCAGGAGAACTAGCGGGGGGGCTAGAGAGTATTTT
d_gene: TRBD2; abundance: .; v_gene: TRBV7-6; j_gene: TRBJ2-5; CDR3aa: CASSLALAGGSIQETQYF; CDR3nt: TGTGCCAGCAGCTTAGCCTTAGCGGGGGGGTCGATCCAAGAGACCCAGTACTTC
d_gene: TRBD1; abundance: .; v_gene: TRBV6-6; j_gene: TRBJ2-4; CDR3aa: CASSRQGALAKNIQYF; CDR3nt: TGTGCCAGCAGTCGACAGGGGGCCCTAGCCAAAAACATTCAGTACTTC
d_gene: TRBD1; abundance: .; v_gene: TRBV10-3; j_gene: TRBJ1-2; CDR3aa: CAISEAGTDYGYTF; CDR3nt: TGTGCCATCAGTGAGGCAGGGACAGACTATGGCTACACCTTC
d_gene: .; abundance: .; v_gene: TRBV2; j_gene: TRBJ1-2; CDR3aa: CASSGVVDSYTF; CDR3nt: TGTGCCAGCAGTGGAGTCGTGGACAGCTACACCTTC
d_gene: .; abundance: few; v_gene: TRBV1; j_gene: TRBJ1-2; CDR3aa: CTSSRGGQKGYTF; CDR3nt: TGCACCAGCAGCCGCGGGGGGCAGAAGGGCTACACCTTC
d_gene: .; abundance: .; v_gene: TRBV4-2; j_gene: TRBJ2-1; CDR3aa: CASSQVFAGHTYNEQFF; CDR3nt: TGTGCCAGCAGCCAAGTTTTCGCGGGCCATACCTACAATGAGCAGTTCTTC
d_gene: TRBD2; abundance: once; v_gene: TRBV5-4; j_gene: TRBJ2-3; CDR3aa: CASNQGLAGGTDTQYF; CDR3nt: TGTGCCAGCAACCAAGGACTAGCGGGGGGCACAGATACGCAGTATTTT
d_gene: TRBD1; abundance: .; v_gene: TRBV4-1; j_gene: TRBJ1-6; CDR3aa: CASSQEQGPSPLHF; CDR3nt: TGCGCCAGCAGCCAAGAACAGGGGCCCTCACCCCTCCACTTT
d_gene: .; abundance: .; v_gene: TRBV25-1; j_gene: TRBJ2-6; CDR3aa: CASSVASAGANVLTF; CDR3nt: TGTGCCAGCAGTGTGGCCAGTGCCGGGGCCAACGTCCTGACTTTC
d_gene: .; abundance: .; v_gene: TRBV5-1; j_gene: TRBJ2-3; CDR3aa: CASSLGRDTQYF; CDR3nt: TGCGCCAGCAGCTTGGGCAGGGATACGCAGTATTTT